This T cell receptor beta chain is drawn from a study of blood T cell repertoires in COVID-19. Study-level information: The samples span acute and convalescent COVID-19 from the United States, Italy and Spain. PBMCs, B-cell-depleted T cells, or T cells were the source of the cDNA or gDNA that made up the material.

The CDR3 is made up of 13 amino acids. Trimming cost V 5 bases and J 5 bases, with 9 bases left between them. Germline loops: CDR1 MNHEY, CDR2 SVGAGI. Sequencing used immunoSEQ multiplex PCR; TCRdb keeps in-frame clones, though not all of them. Here the sample spans 200,000 to 300,000 clones, 84% being singletons. This TCR was sampled from a man aged 60 to 75 with acute or convalescent COVID-19. V is TRBV6-5 and J is TRBJ1-4; D unresolved. Sequencing was done on a sample of peripheral blood. The CDR3 loop is CASSTLRNEKLFF. For the CDR3, the DNA is TGTGCCAGCAGTACCCTCAGGAATGAAAAACTGTTTTTT.